This T cell receptor (beta chain) stems from a study of post-analysis software for immune sequencing data. Study results and limitations: Controls significantly exceeded multiple sclerosis patients in normalized Chao1 diversity. The F measure placed samples prepared in the same batch into strongly shared clusters.

Tagging with unique molecular identifiers was a feature of the TCR beta cDNA libraries. Yield was roughly 0.5 million cDNA molecules from approximately 0.95 to 9.8 million T cells. Via MiXCR, TCRdb re-called the PCR reads, giving one row per CDR3 protein. The profile shows 650,000 to 900,000 distinct CDR3 sequences, approximately 44% of them singletons. Only a few counts were recorded for this clonotype. Its antigen is still unknown. The source is a girl aged 10-17 years with multiple sclerosis. Sequenced sample: blood.

CDR3 region: CSVGTLSTDTQYF. The CDR3 nucleotides are TGCAGTGTTGGGACTCTCAGTACAGATACGCAGTATTTT. V and J are TRBV20-1 and TRBJ2-3; tentatively, D is TRBD2 (6 bases). The CDR3 loop spans 13 amino acids. Germline lookup yields CDR1 DFQATT and CDR2 SNEGSKA (reference sequence). V lost 7 bases to trimming and J lost 3 bases, with 14 bases between them.